These 9 T cell receptor beta chains came from one sample sequenced in a study of blood T cell repertoires in COVID-19. Profiling relied on immunoSEQ multiplex PCR, and the TCRdb table lists in-frame clones only, not all of them. The sample shows about 120,000 clones, about four fifths of them seen only once. Sequencing was performed on peripheral blood. Every receptor here comes from a woman in her seventies with acute or convalescent COVID-19.

The chain combines TRBV14 with TRBJ1-2; TRBD1 matches 9 bases. V shed 6 bases and J 3 bases; nucleotides not matched to a gene: 14. The CDR3 spans 17 residues. Germline V CDR1 and CDR2: SGHDN, FVKESK. The CDR3 loop reads CASRPGQGRGKDYGYTF. The CDR3 DNA reads TGTGCCAGCAGGCCGGGACAGGGTCGTGGTAAGGACTATGGCTACACCTTC.

This chain connects TRBV27 to TRBJ1-6; a weak D match, TRBD1 (5 bases). CDR1 is MNHEY and CDR2 is SMNVEV in the germline V gene (reference sequence). With 4 bases removed from V and 6 bases from J, the gap between germline ends came to 10 bases. The CDR3 has 14 amino acids. CDR3: CASSSSTANSPLHF. In nucleotides, the CDR3 is TGTGCCAGCAGTTCGTCGACAGCTAATTCACCCCTCCACTTT.

V usage is TRBV27 and J usage is TRBJ1-6; D is undetermined. Trimming removed 6 bases at V and 6 bases at J, with 15 bases between. The CDR3 spans 15 residues. Germline V gives CDR1 MNHEY, CDR2 SMNVEV (reference sequence). The CDR3 region is CASRLAGYPNSPLHF. The CDR3 bases are TGTGCCAGCAGACTTGCCGGGTACCCTAATTCACCCCTCCACTTT.

J is TRBJ1-1 and V is TRBV6-5, with TRBD1 matching over 10 bases. Germline loops: CDR1 MNHEY, CDR2 SVGAGI. Losses at the gene ends were 6 bases for V and 3 bases for J; bases not matched to a gene: 7. This CDR3 is built from 15 residues. The DNA for the CDR3 is TGTGCCAGCAGCGCGGGACAGGGGTCGTACACTGAAGCTTTCTTT. This encodes CASSAGQGSYTEAFF.

This rearrangement joins TRBV2 to TRBJ2-6; D uncertain. The CDR3 loop spans 15 amino acids. Germline lookup yields CDR1 SNHLY and CDR2 FYNNEI. Trimming left V 1 base short and J 1 base short, with 5 bases between. The CDR3 is CASSEDKSGANVLTF. CDR3 nucleotides: TGTGCCAGCAGTGAAGACAAGTCTGGGGCCAACGTCCTGACTTTC. Drawing the rest from reference TRBV2 and TRBJ2-6, the complete variable domain is EPEVTQTPSHQVTQMGQEVILRCVPISNHLYFYWYRQILGQKVEFLVSFYNNEISEKSEIFDDQFSVERPDGSNFTLKIRSTKLEDSAMYFCASSEDKSGANVLTFGAGSRLTVL.

The chain recombines TRBV11-2 with TRBJ2-1; possibly TRBD1 for D (6 bases). The germline gives CDR1 SGHAT, CDR2 FQNNGV. V was pared by 0 bases and J by 0 bases, with 6 bases between. The CDR3 covers 15 residues. The CDR3 DNA sequence: TGTGCCAGCAGCTTAGAGGACAGCTCCTACAATGAGCAGTTCTTC. This translates into CASSLEDSSYNEQFF.

The chain has TRBV12-3 or TRBV12-4 and TRBJ1-2, with D unclear. V lost 5 bases to trimming and J lost 4 bases, with 8 bases between them. This CDR3 comprises 12 residues. For the CDR3, the DNA is TGTGCCAGCAGTACCCCGGGCTATGGCTACACCTTC. It encodes CASSTPGYGYTF.

This chain links TRBV29-1 with TRBJ1-1; D remains unclear. V lost 6 bases and J lost 4, with 12 bases in between. Germline values: CDR1 SQVTM, CDR2 ANQGSEA. The CDR3 is made up of 12 amino acids. The CDR3 DNA sequence: TGCAGCGTGAGCCCAGCGACCACTGAAGCTTTCTTT. This gives the protein CSVSPATTEAFF.

The table lists this clone with a count of one. The chain links TRBV2 to TRBJ2-7; TRBD2 matches 9 bases. Germline V gives CDR1 SNHLY, CDR2 FYNNEI. With 1 base clipped from V and 3 bases from J, the junction kept 7 bases outside the gene matches. This CDR3 region has 16 residues. CDR3: CASSEGLAGLHYEQYV. The CDR3 DNA is TGTGCCAGCAGTGAAGGTCTAGCGGGGCTACACTACGAGCAGTACGTC.